This passage covers 10 T cell receptor beta chains from one sample sequenced in a study of shared clonotypes between healthy human individuals. TCRdb keeps only in-frame clones here, not all; method: immunoSEQ multiplex PCR. The sample lists about 1.1 million clones; approximately 80% were seen once. The specimen sequenced was memory CD4+ T cells from PBMCs. Subset in this sample: CD45RA-negative fraction. The receptors originated from a man in his late teens or twenties in good health. Some clones in this sample may be carry-over from other donors' samples.

The chain joins TRBV19 to TRBJ2-1; D gene uncertain. Germline V gene sequence: CDR1 LNHDA, CDR2 SQIVND (reference sequence). V was pared by 4 bases and J by 4 bases, with 20 bases between. The length of the CDR3 is 17 residues. CDR3 loop: CASSTRVGNRIYNEQFF. DNA of the CDR3: TGTGCCAGTAGTACCCGGGTGGGTAATCGGATATACAATGAGCAGTTCTTC. The variable domain in full, completed from reference TRBV19 and TRBJ2-1, reads DGGITQSPKYLFRKEGQNVTLSCEQNLNHDAMYWYRQDPGQGLRLIYYSQIVNDFQKGDIAEGYSVSREKKESFPLTVTSAQKNPTAFYLCASSTRVGNRIYNEQFFGPGTRLTVL.

J is TRBJ1-4 and V is TRBV28; D gene ambiguous. The CDR3 sequence is 15 residues long. Germline V gene lookup returns CDR1 MDHEN and CDR2 SYDVKM. V was cut by 8 bases and J by 0 bases, with 13 bases left in between. This CDR3 reads CASGLEGATNEKLFF. The CDR3 DNA reads TGTGCCAGCGGCCTGGAGGGCGCAACTAATGAAAAACTGTTTTTT.

This clone was detected once. The chain couples TRBV19 to TRBJ1-1; 7 bases agree with TRBD1. The V gene's germline CDR1 is LNHDA and CDR2 SQIVND (reference sequence). V gave up 4 bases and J gave up 5 bases; unmatched junction bases: 16. This CDR3 has 17 residues. The CDR3 DNA reads as TGTGCCAGTAGTACTTTGACAGGGTCAGCTCATTGGACTGAAGCTTTCTTT. This encodes CASSTLTGSAHWTEAFF.

V usage is TRBV9 and J usage is TRBJ1-2, with a tentative D call TRBD1 (6 bases). This CDR3 is 16 amino acids long. The germline CDR1 and CDR2 sequences are SGDLS and YYNGEE. V was clipped by 4 bases and J by 0 bases, with 16 bases between them. CDR3 DNA: TGTGCCAGCAGCCTCATCCCGGGACAAGCTAACTATGGCTACACCTTC. Translated: CASSLIPGQANYGYTF.

This chain uses TRBV7-3 with TRBJ2-5, with TRBD1 identical over 9 bases. Germline V lookup: CDR1 SGHTA, CDR2 FQGTGA. CDR3 size: 15 residues. With V trimmed by 2 bases and J by 5 bases, 6 bases remained unmatched. DNA for the CDR3: TGTGCCAGCAGCTTACAGGCAGGGACAGGGGAGACCCAGTACTTC. This translates into CASSLQAGTGETQYF.

The genes are TRBV5-1 and TRBJ2-3; 14 nucleotides agree with TRBD2. V lost 2 bases and J lost 3; bases outside the gene matches: 2. Germline lookup yields CDR1 SGHRS and CDR2 YFSETQ. CDR3 length equals 16 residues. CDR3 DNA: TGCGCCAGCAGCTTCGGACTAGCGGGAGGAACAGATACGCAGTATTTT. It specifies CASSFGLAGGTDTQYF.

The J gene is TRBJ1-1, the V gene TRBV19, with 11 bases fitting TRBD1. V dropped 5 bases and J dropped 4; count of bases not matched to a gene: 15. The CDR3 runs to 18 residues. Germline V gene data show CDR1 as LNHDA and CDR2 as SQIVND (reference sequence). CDR3 protein: CASSPRTGGSDVLTEAFF. The CDR3 DNA follows: TGTGCCAGTAGTCCCAGGACAGGGGGCTCAGACGTCCTCACTGAAGCTTTCTTT.

The chain has TRBV28 and TRBJ1-2, with D unclear. This CDR3 has 16 amino acids. Trimming took 4 bases from V and 5 from J, leaving 20 bases between them. Germline lookup yields CDR1 MDHEN and CDR2 SYDVKM. The CDR3 region is CASSSLTGRTRYGYTF. Written as DNA, the CDR3 is TGTGCCAGCAGTTCTCTCACTGGACGAACCCGATATGGCTACACCTTC.

V usage is TRBV7-3 and J usage is TRBJ2-5; 10 nucleotides match TRBD2. With V trimmed by 6 bases and J by 5 bases, 12 bases remained unmatched. Germline CDR1 reads SGHTA; CDR2 reads FQGTGA. The CDR3 has 16 amino acids. As DNA, the CDR3 is TGTGCCAGCAGTAAGGAAATAGCGGGAGGCCGGGAGACCCAGTACTTC. It specifies CASSKEIAGGRETQYF.

This clone was detected a few times. V usage is TRBV28 and J usage is TRBJ1-1; no definite D call. V was cut by 7 bases and J by 8 bases, with 11 bases left in between. Per germline, CDR1 MDHEN and CDR2 SYDVKM. CDR3 size: 11 residues. CDR3 sequence reads: CASKGPREAFF. Written as DNA, the CDR3 is TGTGCCAGCAAAGGTCCCCGAGAAGCTTTCTTT.